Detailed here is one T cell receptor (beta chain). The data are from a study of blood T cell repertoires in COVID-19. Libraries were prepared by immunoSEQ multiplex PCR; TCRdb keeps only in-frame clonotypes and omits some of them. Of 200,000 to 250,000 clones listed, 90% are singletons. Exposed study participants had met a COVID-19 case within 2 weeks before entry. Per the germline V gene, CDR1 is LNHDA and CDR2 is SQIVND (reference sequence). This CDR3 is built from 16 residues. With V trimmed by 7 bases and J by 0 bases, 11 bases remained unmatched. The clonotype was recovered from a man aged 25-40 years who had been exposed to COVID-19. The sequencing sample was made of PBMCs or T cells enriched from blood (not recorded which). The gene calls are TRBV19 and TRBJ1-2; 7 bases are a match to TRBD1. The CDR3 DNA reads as TGTGCCAGTACACCACTCAACAGGGGAACTAACTATGGCTACACCTTC. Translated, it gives CASTPLNRGTNYGYTF.